This T cell receptor beta chain emerged from a study of T cells after posttransplantation cyclophosphamide. In the case of this clone: Its antigen is not known.

Method: immunoSEQ multiplex PCR; TCRdb's copy keeps in-frame clones and lacks some. The sample consists of about 22,000 clones, 89% of them appearing once. General study points: Tissue-infiltrating T cells from skin or gut overlapped little with blood T cells.

There are 15 residues in the CDR3. The ends lost 2 bases at V and 4 bases at J; junction bases unmatched: 6. The V gene's germline CDR1 is SGHNT and CDR2 YYREEE (reference sequence). Control samples came 1 year after myeloablative marrow transplants with methotrexate plus calcineurin inhibitor. The chain carries TRBV5-4 and TRBJ2-3; 8 positions agree with TRBD2. The sample here was PBMCs, taken after an allogeneic stem cell transplant with a calcineurin inhibitor and methotrexate. This clonotype was obtained from a female patient aged 50-59 years who received an allogeneic stem cell transplant from an unrelated donor, was CMV-positive, and had chronic GVHD only. The graft donor may have contributed some T cells. Here the CDR3 DNA reads TGTGCCAGCAGCTTTTTGCGGGAGGCCCCAGATACGCAGTATTTT. As protein: CASSFLREAPDTQYF. The full variable domain, its missing parts supplied by reference TRBV5-4 and TRBJ2-3, is ETGVTQSPTHLIKTRGQQVTLRCSSQSGHNTVSWYQQALGQGPQFIFQYYREEENGRGNFPPRFSGLQFPNYSSELNVNALELDDSALYLCASSFLREAPDTQYFGPGTRLTVL.